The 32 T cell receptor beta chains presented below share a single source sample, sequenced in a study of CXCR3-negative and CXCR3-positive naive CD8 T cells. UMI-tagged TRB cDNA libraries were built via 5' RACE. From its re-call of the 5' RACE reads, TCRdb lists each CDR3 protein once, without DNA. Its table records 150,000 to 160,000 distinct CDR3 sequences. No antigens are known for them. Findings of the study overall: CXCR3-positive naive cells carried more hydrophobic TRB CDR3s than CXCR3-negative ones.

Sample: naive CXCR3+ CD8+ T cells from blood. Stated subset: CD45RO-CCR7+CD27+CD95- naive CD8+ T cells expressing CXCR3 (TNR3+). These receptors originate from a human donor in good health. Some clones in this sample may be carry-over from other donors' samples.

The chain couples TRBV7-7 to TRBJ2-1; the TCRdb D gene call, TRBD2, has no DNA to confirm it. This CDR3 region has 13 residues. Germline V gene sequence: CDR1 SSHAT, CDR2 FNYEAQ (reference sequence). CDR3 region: CASSRVEGNEQFF.

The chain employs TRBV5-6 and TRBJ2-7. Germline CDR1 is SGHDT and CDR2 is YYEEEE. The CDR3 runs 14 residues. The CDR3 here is CASSLIGVGHEQYF. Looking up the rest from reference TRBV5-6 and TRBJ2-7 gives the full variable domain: DAGVTQSPTHLIKTRGQQVTLRCSPKSGHDTVSWYQQALGQGPQFIFQYYEEEERQRGNFPDRFSGHQFPNYSSELNVNALLLGDSALYLCASSLIGVGHEQYFGPGTRLTVT.

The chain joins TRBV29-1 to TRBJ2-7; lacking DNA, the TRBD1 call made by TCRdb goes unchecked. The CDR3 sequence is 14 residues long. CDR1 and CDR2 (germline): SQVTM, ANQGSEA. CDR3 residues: CSVDSGTGPYEQYF.

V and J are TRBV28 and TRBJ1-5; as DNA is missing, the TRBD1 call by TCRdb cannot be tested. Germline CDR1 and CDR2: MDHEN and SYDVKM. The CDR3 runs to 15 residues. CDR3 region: CASSFEGLGRQPQHF.

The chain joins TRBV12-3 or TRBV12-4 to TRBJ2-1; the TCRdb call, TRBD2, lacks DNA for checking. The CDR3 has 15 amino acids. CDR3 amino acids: CASSPPGLAANEQFF.

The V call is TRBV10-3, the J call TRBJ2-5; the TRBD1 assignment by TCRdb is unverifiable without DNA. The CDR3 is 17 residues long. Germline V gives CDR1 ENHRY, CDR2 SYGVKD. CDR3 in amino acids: CAIRTTLEGDLQETQYF.

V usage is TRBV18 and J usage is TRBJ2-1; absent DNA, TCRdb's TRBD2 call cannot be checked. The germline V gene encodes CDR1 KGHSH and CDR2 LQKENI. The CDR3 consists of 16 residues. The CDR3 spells CASSPYSGSSYNEQFF.

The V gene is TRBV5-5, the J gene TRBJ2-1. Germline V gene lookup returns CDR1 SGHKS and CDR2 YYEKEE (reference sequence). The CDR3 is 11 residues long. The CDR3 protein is CASSLAGEQFF.

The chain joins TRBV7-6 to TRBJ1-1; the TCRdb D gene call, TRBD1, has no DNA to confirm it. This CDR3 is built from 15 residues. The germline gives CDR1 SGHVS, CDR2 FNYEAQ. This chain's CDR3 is CASSSRQGWNTEAFF.

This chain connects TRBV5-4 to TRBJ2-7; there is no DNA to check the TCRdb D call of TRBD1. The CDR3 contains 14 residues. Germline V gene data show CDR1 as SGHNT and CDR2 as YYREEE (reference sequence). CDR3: CASSFWGLADEQYF. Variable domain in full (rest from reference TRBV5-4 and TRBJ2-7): ETGVTQSPTHLIKTRGQQVTLRCSSQSGHNTVSWYQQALGQGPQFIFQYYREEENGRGNFPPRFSGLQFPNYSSELNVNALELDDSALYLCASSFWGLADEQYFGPGTRLTVT.

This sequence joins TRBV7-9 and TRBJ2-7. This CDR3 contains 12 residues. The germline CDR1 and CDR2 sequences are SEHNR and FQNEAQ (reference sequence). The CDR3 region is CASSLAAIEQYF.

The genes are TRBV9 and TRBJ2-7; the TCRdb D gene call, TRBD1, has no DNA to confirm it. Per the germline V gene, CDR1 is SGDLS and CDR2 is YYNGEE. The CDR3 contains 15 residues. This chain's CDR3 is CASSDSGAVLGEQYF.

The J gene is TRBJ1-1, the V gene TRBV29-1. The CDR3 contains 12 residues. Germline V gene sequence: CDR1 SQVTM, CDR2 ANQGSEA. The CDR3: CSVEELESEAFF. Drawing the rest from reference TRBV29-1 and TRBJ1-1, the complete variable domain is SAVISQKPSRDICQRGTSLTIQCQVDSQVTMMFWYRQQPGQSLTLIATANQGSEATYESGFVIDKFPISRPNLTFSTLTVSNMSPEDSSIYLCSVEELESEAFFGQGTRLTVV.

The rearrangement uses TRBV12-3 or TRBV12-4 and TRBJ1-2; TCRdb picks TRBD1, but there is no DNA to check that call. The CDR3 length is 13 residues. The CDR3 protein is CASSFVDSYGYTF.

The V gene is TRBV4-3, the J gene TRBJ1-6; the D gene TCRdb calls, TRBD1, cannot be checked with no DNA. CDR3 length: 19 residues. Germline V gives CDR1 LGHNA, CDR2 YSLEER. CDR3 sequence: CASSQDRAPGSSYNSPLHF.

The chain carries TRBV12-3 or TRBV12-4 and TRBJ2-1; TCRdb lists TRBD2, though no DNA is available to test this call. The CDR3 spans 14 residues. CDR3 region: CASSFVTTFNEQFF.

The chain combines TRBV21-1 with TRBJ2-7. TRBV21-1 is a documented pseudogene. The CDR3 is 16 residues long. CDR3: CASSKARRQGSYEQYF.

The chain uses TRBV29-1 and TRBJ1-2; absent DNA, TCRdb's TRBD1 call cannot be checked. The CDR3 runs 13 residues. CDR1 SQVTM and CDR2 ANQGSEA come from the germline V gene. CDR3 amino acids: CSVELRGAHGYTF.

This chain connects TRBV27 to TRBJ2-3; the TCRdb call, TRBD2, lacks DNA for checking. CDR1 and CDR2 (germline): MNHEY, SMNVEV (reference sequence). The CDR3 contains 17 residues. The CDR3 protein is CASSSLTSGGSTDTQYF.

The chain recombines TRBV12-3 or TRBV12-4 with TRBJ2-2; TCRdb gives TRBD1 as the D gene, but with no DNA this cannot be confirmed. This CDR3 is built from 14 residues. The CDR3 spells CASREGQNTGELFF.

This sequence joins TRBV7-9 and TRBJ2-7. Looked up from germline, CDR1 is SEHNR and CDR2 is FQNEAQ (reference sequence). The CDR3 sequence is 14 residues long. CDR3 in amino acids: CASSETGRSYEQYF.

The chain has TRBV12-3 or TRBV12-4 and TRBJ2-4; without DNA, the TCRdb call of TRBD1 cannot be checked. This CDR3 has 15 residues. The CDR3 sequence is CASSSLTKSKNIQYF.

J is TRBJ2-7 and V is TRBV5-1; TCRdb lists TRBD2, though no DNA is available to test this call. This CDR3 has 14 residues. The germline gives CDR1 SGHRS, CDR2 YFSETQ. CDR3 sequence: CASSALADSYEQYF.

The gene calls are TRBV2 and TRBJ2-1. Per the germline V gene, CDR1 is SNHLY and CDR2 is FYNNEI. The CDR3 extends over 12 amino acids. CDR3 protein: CADAGQDNEQFF.

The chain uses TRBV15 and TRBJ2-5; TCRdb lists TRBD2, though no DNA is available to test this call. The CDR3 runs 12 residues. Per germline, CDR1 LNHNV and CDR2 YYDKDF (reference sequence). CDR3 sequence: CARAGVGENQYF.

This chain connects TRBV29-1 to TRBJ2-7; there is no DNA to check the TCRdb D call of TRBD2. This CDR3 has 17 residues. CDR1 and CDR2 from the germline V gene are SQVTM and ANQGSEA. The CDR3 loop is CSVIGGLAPESSYEQYF.

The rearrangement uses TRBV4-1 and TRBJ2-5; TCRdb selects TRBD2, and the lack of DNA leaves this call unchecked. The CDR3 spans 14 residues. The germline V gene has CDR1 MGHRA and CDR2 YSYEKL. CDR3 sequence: CASSQQQGGEIQYF.

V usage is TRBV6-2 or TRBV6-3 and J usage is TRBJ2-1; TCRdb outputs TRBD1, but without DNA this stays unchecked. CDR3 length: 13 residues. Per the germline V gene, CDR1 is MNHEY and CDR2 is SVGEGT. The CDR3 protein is CASSETGDNEQFF.

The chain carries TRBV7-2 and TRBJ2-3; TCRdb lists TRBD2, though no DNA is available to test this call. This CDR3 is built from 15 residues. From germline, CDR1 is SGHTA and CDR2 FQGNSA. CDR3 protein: CASSLIAGSTDTQYF.

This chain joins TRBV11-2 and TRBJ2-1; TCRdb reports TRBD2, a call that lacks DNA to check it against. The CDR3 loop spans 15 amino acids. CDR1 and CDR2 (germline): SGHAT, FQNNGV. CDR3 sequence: CASSHPMEGGDEQFF.

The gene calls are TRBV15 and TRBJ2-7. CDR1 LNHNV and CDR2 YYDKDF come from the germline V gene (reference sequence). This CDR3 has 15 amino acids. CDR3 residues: CATSRARGASYEQYF.

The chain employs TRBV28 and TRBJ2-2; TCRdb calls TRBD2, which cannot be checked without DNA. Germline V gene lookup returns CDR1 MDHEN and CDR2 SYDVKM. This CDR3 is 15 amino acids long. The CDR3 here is CASSLYRGATGELFF.